These 16 T cell receptor beta chains share one sample of origin, sequenced in a study of blood T cell repertoires in COVID-19. Profiled with immunoSEQ multiplex PCR; TCRdb holds only in-frame clones, not every one. The data show about 480,000 clones, 85% to 90% seen once. The specimen was peripheral blood. These receptors were collected from a woman aged 45-60 years with COVID-19, enrolled during active disease.

The genes are TRBV29-1 and TRBJ1-1; 7 bases align to TRBD1. The CDR3 spans 13 residues. Unmatched junction bases numbered 10, after V lost 7 bases and J lost 5 bases. Germline CDR1 SQVTM, CDR2 ANQGSEA. The CDR3: CSALETGETEAFF. Written as DNA, the CDR3 is TGCAGCGCCTTAGAAACAGGGGAAACTGAAGCTTTCTTT.

On this clone: One end of the junction is discordant with germline, which a read error may explain. This chain connects TRBV3-1 (or the pseudogene TRBV3-2) to TRBJ1-1, with TRBD1 identical over 9 bases. Germline V gene data show CDR1 as LGHDT and CDR2 as YNNKEL (reference sequence). This CDR3 is built from 15 residues. The CDR3 protein is CASSHADRGIAEAFF. The CDR3 DNA reads TGTGCCAGTAGCCACGCTGACAGGGGGATCGCTGAAGCTTTCTTT.

The chain uses TRBV27 and TRBJ2-6, with a possible D match to TRBD1 (6 bases). CDR3 size: 17 residues. Germline assignment: CDR1 MNHEY and CDR2 SMNVEV (reference sequence). With 3 bases removed from V and 0 bases from J, the gap between germline ends came to 12 bases. DNA for the CDR3: TGTGCCAGCAGTTTCAGGGGCCCGAGCTCTGGGGCCAACGTCCTGACTTTC. Translating gives CASSFRGPSSGANVLTF.

The chain combines TRBV4-1 with TRBJ1-1; no firm D call. The V end was cut by 3 bases, the J end by 0 bases, with 11 bases between. CDR3 length equals 15 residues. Germline CDR1 and CDR2: MGHRA and YSYEKL. The CDR3 sequence is CASSHRGAMNTEAFF. CDR3 bases: TGCGCCAGCAGCCATCGGGGTGCCATGAACACTGAAGCTTTCTTT.

V is TRBV27 and J is TRBJ1-1; TRBD1 matches at 8 bases. This CDR3 is built from 15 residues. V was pared by 6 bases and J by 3 bases, with 9 bases of the junction left unmatched. Per the germline V gene, CDR1 is MNHEY and CDR2 is SMNVEV (reference sequence). The CDR3 DNA reads as TGTGCCAGCAGCGAAGGCAGGGGGCCTGACACTGAAGCTTTCTTT. Protein product: CASSEGRGPDTEAFF.

This clone was recorded a few times. The rearrangement links TRBV10-3 to TRBJ2-7; TRBD2 aligns across 8 bases. CDR1 and CDR2 from the germline V gene are ENHRY and SYGVKD. V dropped 9 bases and J dropped 5; count of bases not matched to a gene: 12. CDR3 size: 14 residues. The CDR3 is CAIRGGGTSDEQYF. As DNA, the CDR3 is TGTGCCATTCGGGGCGGGGGGACCTCTGACGAGCAGTACTTC.

The chain carries TRBV19 and TRBJ1-6, with TRBD1 matching 9 bases. The germline gives CDR1 LNHDA, CDR2 SQIVND (reference sequence). Trimming removed 5 bases from V and 8 bases from J; junction bases left unmatched: 10. CDR3 length: 16 residues. The CDR3 spells CASSSLGTGRDSPLHF. In DNA, the CDR3 is TGTGCCAGTAGTTCACTCGGGACAGGGAGAGATTCACCCCTCCACTTT.

V is TRBV5-1 and J is TRBJ1-2; 8 nucleotides align to TRBD1. With V trimmed by 3 bases and J by 4 bases, 8 bases remained unmatched. The germline gives CDR1 SGHRS, CDR2 YFSETQ. CDR3 size: 15 residues. In DNA form, the CDR3 reads TGCGCCAGCAGCTCATCAGGGGGCGCCCTCTATGGCTACACCTTC. It translates to CASSSSGGALYGYTF.

The V and J genes are TRBV7-8 and TRBJ2-5, with D unresolved. CDR1 and CDR2 from the germline V gene are SGHVS and FQNEAQ. Trimming removed 5 bases at V and 4 bases at J, with 8 bases between. CDR3 length equals 12 residues. In DNA, the CDR3 is TGTGCCAGCAGCCGCGCAGGAGAGACCCAGTACTTC. Translating gives CASSRAGETQYF. Full variable domain (rest looked up from reference TRBV7-8 and TRBJ2-5): GAGVSQSPRYKVAKRGQDVALRCDPISGHVSLFWYQQALGQGPEFLTYFQNEAQLDKSGLPSDRFFAERPEGSVSTLKIQRTQQEDSAVYLCASSRAGETQYFGPGTRLLVL.

The rearrangement links TRBV29-1 to TRBJ1-2, with a possible D match to TRBD1 (5 bases). The CDR3 has 10 residues. Trimming took off 7 bases at V and 8 bases at J, with 11 bases between the two ends. Germline V gene data show CDR1 as SQVTM and CDR2 as ANQGSEA. In DNA, the CDR3 is TGCAGCGCAGGTCAGGGAGGCTACACCTTC. This codes for CSAGQGGYTF.

This clone was found a few times. This sample includes further DNA sequences coding for the same CDR3. The gene calls are TRBV7-9 and TRBJ2-3, with 7 positions matching TRBD1. V gave up 1 base and J gave up 6 bases; unmatched junction bases: 4. Germline CDR1 reads SEHNR; CDR2 reads FQNEAQ (reference sequence). The CDR3 is made up of 14 amino acids. CDR3 sequence (DNA): TGTGCCAGCAGCTTAGGAGGGGGCCCGGATACGCAGTATTTT. Its protein is CASSLGGGPDTQYF.

This clone was seen more than once but under ten times. The chain couples TRBV7-8 to TRBJ1-2, with D tentatively TRBD1 (6 bases). This CDR3 is built from 15 residues. Trimming removed 5 bases at V and 9 bases at J, with 22 bases between. CDR1 and CDR2 (germline): SGHVS, FQNEAQ. CDR3 protein: CASSPRDTLVRSYTF. CDR3 nucleotides: TGTGCCAGCAGCCCACGGGACACCTTAGTAAGGAGCTACACCTTC.

The chain is built from TRBV4-2 and TRBJ2-3; 12 bases are a match to TRBD2. The germline V gene has CDR1 LGHNA and CDR2 YNFKEQ. The V gene end was trimmed by 0 bases and the J gene end by 3 bases; junction bases not matched to a gene: 1. The CDR3 is 16 amino acids. The CDR3, as DNA: TGTGCCAGCAGCCAAGATCTAGCGGGGGGGACAGATACGCAGTATTTT. Translating gives CASSQDLAGGTDTQYF.

V and J are TRBV5-1 and TRBJ1-1; D perhaps matches TRBD1 (6 bases). V was pared by 4 bases and J by 0 bases, with 7 bases between. Germline CDR1 and CDR2: SGHRS and YFSETQ. This CDR3 spans 13 amino acids. CDR3 sequence reads: CASSGQMNTEAFF. The DNA for the CDR3 is TGCGCCAGCAGCGGACAGATGAACACTGAAGCTTTCTTT.

The rearrangement joins TRBV5-1 to TRBJ2-3, with 7 bases lining up with TRBD2. V shed 0 bases, J shed 2 bases, and the junction held 3 bases outside the gene matches. In germline, CDR1 is SGHRS, CDR2 YFSETQ. The CDR3 loop spans 15 amino acids. This CDR3 is CASSLGAGVTDTQYF. CDR3 DNA: TGCGCCAGCAGCTTGGGGGCGGGGGTCACAGATACGCAGTATTTT.

The genes are TRBV24-1 and TRBJ2-5; 9 bases line up with TRBD1. The CDR3 has 15 residues. Germline CDR1 and CDR2: KGHDR and SFDVKD. V lost 4 bases and J lost 5; bases outside the gene matches: 7. In DNA, the CDR3 is TGTGCCACCAGTGACTTGGACAGGGGTGGGGAGACCCAGTACTTC. Translated, it gives CATSDLDRGGETQYF.